One sample yielded the 9 T cell receptor beta chains listed below, sequenced in a study of multiple sclerosis patients with progressive multifocal leukoencephalopathy. Clones were read by immunoSEQ multiplex PCR, and TCRdb kept only the in-frame ones, dropping some. The sample consists of some 28,000 clones, around 83% of them appearing once. Time point defined: time of PML onset. The sequences come from PBMCs, collected from a patient treated with natalizumab. The receptors derive from a woman aged 30 to 39 with progressive multifocal leukoencephalopathy.

The J gene is TRBJ2-5, the V gene TRBV9; 10 bases align to TRBD2. CDR1 and CDR2 (germline): SGDLS, YYNGEE. The CDR3 totals 15 residues. J lost 5 bases, V lost 7 bases, and 11 bases had no gene match. CDR3 coding DNA: TGTGCCAGCTCCCGGGGGGGACTAGCGTCTGAGACCCAGTACTTC. It yields the protein CASSRGGLASETQYF.

The genes are TRBV30 and TRBJ2-1; D ambiguous. V lost 2 bases and J 4 bases, leaving 9 bases between the germline ends. There are 13 residues in the CDR3. Per germline, CDR1 GTSNPN and CDR2 SVGIG (reference sequence). CDR3 nucleotides: TGTGCCTGGAGTCGAGAAATTTACAATGAGCAGTTCTTC. The encoded protein is CAWSREIYNEQFF.

The J gene is TRBJ2-1, the V gene TRBV10-3; tentatively, D is TRBD1 (5 bases). This CDR3 has 14 amino acids. Trimming removed 4 bases from V and 5 bases from J, with 12 bases in between. The germline CDR1 and CDR2 sequences are ENHRY and SYGVKD. CDR3 bases: TGTGCCATCAGTGGAAGGGGTATCAACAATGAGCAGTTCTTC. Translating it yields CAISGRGINNEQFF.

The V call is TRBV18, the J call TRBJ1-5, with 7 bases identical to TRBD1. Trimming took 5 bases from V and 6 from J; bases not matched to a gene: 4. The CDR3 runs 13 residues. CDR1 is KGHSH, CDR2 LQKENI, per germline. Written as DNA, the CDR3 is TGTGCCAGCTCAGAGGGGGCGGGTCAGCCCCAGCATTTT. It encodes CASSEGAGQPQHF.

This sequence joins TRBV30 and TRBJ2-4; D is perhaps TRBD2 (5 bases). Trimming took 4 bases from V and 0 from J, leaving 10 bases between them. In germline, CDR1 is GTSNPN, CDR2 SVGIG (reference sequence). The CDR3 runs to 14 residues. The DNA of the CDR3 is TGTGCCTGGAACTCCGGGATAGCCAAAAACATTCAGTACTTC. It is translated as CAWNSGIAKNIQYF.

This clone has only a few counts. The rearrangement links TRBV6-1 to TRBJ2-3; D is uncertain. CDR1 and CDR2 (germline): MNHNS, SASEGT. CDR3 length equals 13 residues. The CDR3 nucleotides are TGTGGATCTGCGCCGGCGTTCTCATTGACGCAGTATTTT. Its translation: CGSAPAFSLTQYF.

This clone was detected only a few times. The chain uses TRBV13 and TRBJ2-3; D not certain. Trimming left V 3 bases short and J 5 bases short, with 6 bases between. Germline CDR1 PRHDT, CDR2 FYEKMQ (reference sequence). CDR3 length: 12 residues. CDR3 sequence reads: CASSLFRDTQYF. The CDR3, as DNA: TGTGCCAGCAGCTTGTTCAGAGATACGCAGTATTTT.

CDR3 sequence: CASSMNVGYEQYF. The CDR3 nucleotides read TGTGCCAGTAGTATGAATGTTGGGTACGAGCAGTACTTC. The chain has TRBV19 and TRBJ2-7; D is ambiguous. Between the trimmed V and J ends, which lost 3 bases and 4 bases, there was a span of 10 bases. The length of the CDR3 is 13 residues. Per germline, CDR1 LNHDA and CDR2 SQIVND (reference sequence).

A remark on this clone: This CDR3 is also generated by other DNA sequences in the sample. The chain combines TRBV21-1 with TRBJ1-5. TRBV21-1 counts as a pseudogene. The CDR3 loop spans 17 amino acids. The CDR3 spells CASRGFLATLHHQPQHF. The CDR3 nucleotides are TGTGCCAGCAGGGGGTTTCTAGCTACATTGCATCATCAGCCCCAGCATTTT.